Below, one T cell receptor beta chain is given with its context. This sample was taken from a study of blood T cell repertoires in COVID-19. Study background: Whether acute or convalescent, the COVID-19 samples came from the United States, Italy and Spain. The cDNA or gDNA used as material had been derived from T cells, B-cell-depleted T cells, or PBMCs.

The ends were cut back, 0 bases at V and 0 bases at J, with 5 bases in the middle. The germline gives CDR1 MNHEY, CDR2 SMNVEV (reference sequence). This CDR3 comprises 14 residues. Authors' methods: Amplification of reference gene primers was used by the study to estimate nucleated cell counts. Data came from immunoSEQ multiplex PCR; TCRdb stores just in-frame clones and leaves some out. The DNA gave D and trimming, while V, J and clone size come from that table. There are 250,000 to 300,000 clones in the sample; 65% to 90% occur only once, and 2.5% to 3% lies in the top ten. This clonotype originated in a woman in her sixties with active or convalescent COVID-19. The material sequenced was peripheral blood. The chain recombines TRBV27 with TRBJ1-1; D not resolved. The CDR3 loop is CASSLSVLNTEAFF. The DNA of the CDR3 is TGTGCCAGCAGTTTATCCGTCTTGAACACTGAAGCTTTCTTT.